These 10 T cell receptor beta chains came from one sample sequenced in a study of early T cells in non-severe SARS-CoV-2 infection. TCRdb reprocessed the 5' RACE reads via MiXCR and lists one record per CDR3 protein. Here the sample spans about 43,000 distinct CDR3 sequences, roughly 10% being singletons. Input material: whole blood. These receptors came from an adult who was a healthcare worker with PCR-confirmed SARS-CoV-2 infection or an uninfected control (not recorded which).

The rearrangement uses TRBV29-1 and TRBJ2-1; D may match TRBD1 or TRBD2 (6 bases each). This CDR3 has 16 amino acids. From germline, CDR1 is SQVTM and CDR2 ANQGSEA. V lost 0 bases to trimming and J lost 0 bases, with 12 bases between them. Written as DNA, the CDR3 is TGCAGCGTTGAAGATCCGGGGGCAAGCTCCTACAATGAGCAGTTCTTC. Protein product: CSVEDPGASSYNEQFF.

This clonotype was counted ten times or more. V is TRBV20-1 and J is TRBJ1-1; D is possibly TRBD1 (5 bases). The V gene's germline CDR1 is DFQATT and CDR2 SNEGSKA (reference sequence). The V gene lost 0 bases and the J gene lost 7 bases, with 15 bases spanning the gap. The CDR3 has 14 residues. CDR3 region: CSARDNVGGVEAFF. The CDR3 DNA follows: TGCAGTGCTAGAGATAACGTGGGGGGTGTTGAAGCTTTCTTT.

The gene calls are TRBV10-3 and TRBJ2-3, with TRBD2 identical over 10 bases. This CDR3 spans 16 amino acids. Trimming at V came to 5 bases and at J to 3 bases, leaving 8 bases not matched to a gene. CDR1 and CDR2 from the germline V gene are ENHRY and SYGVKD. CDR3 bases: TGTGCCATCAGTCGATTTAGCGGGGGGCAGACAGATACGCAGTATTTT. Protein product: CAISRFSGGQTDTQYF.

This clonotype was observed at least ten times. This chain connects TRBV2 to TRBJ2-5; 9 nucleotides align to TRBD2. Germline V gene lookup returns CDR1 SNHLY and CDR2 FYNNEI. The V and J ends lost 7 bases and 1 base, in that order; junction bases with no gene match: 4. This CDR3 region has 14 residues. The CDR3 sequence: CASNQRGVQETQYF. CDR3 sequence (DNA): TGTGCCAGCAATCAGCGGGGGGTCCAAGAGACCCAGTACTTC.

The chain combines TRBV9 with TRBJ2-3; D ambiguous. This CDR3 contains 14 residues. CDR1 and CDR2 from the germline V gene are SGDLS and YYNGEE. Trimming left V 4 bases short and J 1 base short, with 10 bases between. The CDR3 spells CASSPNPGTDTQYF. For the CDR3, the DNA is TGTGCCAGCAGCCCCAACCCGGGCACAGATACGCAGTATTTT.

The chain couples TRBV28 to TRBJ2-7; D unresolved. Germline values: CDR1 MDHEN, CDR2 SYDVKM. The V end was cut by 6 bases, the J end by 4 bases, with 7 bases between. The CDR3 runs to 11 residues. CDR3 sequence: CASSLKYEQYF. CDR3 DNA sequence: TGTGCCAGCAGCCTGAAATACGAGCAGTACTTC.

The gene calls are TRBV21-1 and TRBJ1-1; TRBD1, the table's D call, was not compared with the DNA. TRBV21-1 is a pseudogene segment. This CDR3 is 15 amino acids long. CDR3 residues: CASRPSGGCDTEAFF. The CDR3 coding sequence is TGTGCCAGCAGACCCTCAGGGGGATGTGACACTGAAGCTTTCTTT.

At least ten counts were recorded for this clonotype. The CDR3 loop reads CASKTELAKNIQYF. The CDR3 bases are TGTGCCAGCAAGACAGAACTAGCCAAAAACATTCAGTACTTC. The chain recombines TRBV6-5 with TRBJ2-4; TRBD1 is a possible D gene (5 bases). Germline CDR1 is MNHEY and CDR2 is SVGAGI. The CDR3 sequence is 14 residues long. V was cut by 7 bases and J by 0 bases, with 10 bases left in between.

V is TRBV10-3 and J is TRBJ2-7; 10 bases agree with TRBD1. V lost 6 bases and J lost 4; bases outside the gene matches: 9. Looked up from germline, CDR1 is ENHRY and CDR2 is SYGVKD. The CDR3 is 15 residues long. The CDR3 bases are TGTGCCATCAGCTCATCCGGGACAGGGGTATACGAGCAGTACTTC. It specifies CAISSSGTGVYEQYF.

The rearrangement uses TRBV9 and TRBJ1-1, with a tentative D call TRBD1 (6 bases). Trimming pared 0 bases from V and 6 bases from J, leaving 15 bases between. The length of the CDR3 is 15 residues. Germline CDR1 and CDR2: SGDLS and YYNGEE. CDR3 loop: CASSVDLGGRAEAFF. DNA of the CDR3: TGTGCCAGCAGCGTAGATCTGGGGGGCAGGGCTGAAGCTTTCTTT. Drawing the rest from reference TRBV9 and TRBJ1-1, the complete variable domain is DSGVTQTPKHLITATGQRVTLRCSPRSGDLSVYWYQQSLDQGLQFLIQYYNGEERAKGNILERFSAQQFPDLHSELNLSSLELGDSALYFCASSVDLGGRAEAFFGQGTRLTVV.